This T cell receptor (beta chain) was profiled in a study of T cell repertoires in cytomegalovirus infection. The wider study: Selection of CMV epitopes for the study included recently identified HLA-C-restricted and well-studied HLA-B-restricted ones.

One entry per CDR3 protein results from TCRdb running MiXCR on the reads. The repertoire holds about half a million distinct CDR3 sequences, 33% seen once, with about 17% in the top ten. Comment on this clonotype: The antigen remains undetermined.

Germline CDR1 and CDR2: SGHAT and FQNNGV. The CDR3 is 14 amino acids. Between the trimmed V and J ends, which lost 3 bases and 7 bases, there was a span of 10 bases. This chain uses TRBV11-2 with TRBJ1-6, with D unresolved. The material was cultured PBMCs, obtained from culture after CMV antigen stimulation. The clonotype was recovered from a human donor in good health (CMV status not recorded). Some clones in this sample may be carry-over from other donors' samples. CDR3 in amino acids: CASSFSTANSPLHF. The CDR3 DNA reads as TGTGCCAGCAGCTTTTCCACAGCGAATTCACCCCTCCACTTT.